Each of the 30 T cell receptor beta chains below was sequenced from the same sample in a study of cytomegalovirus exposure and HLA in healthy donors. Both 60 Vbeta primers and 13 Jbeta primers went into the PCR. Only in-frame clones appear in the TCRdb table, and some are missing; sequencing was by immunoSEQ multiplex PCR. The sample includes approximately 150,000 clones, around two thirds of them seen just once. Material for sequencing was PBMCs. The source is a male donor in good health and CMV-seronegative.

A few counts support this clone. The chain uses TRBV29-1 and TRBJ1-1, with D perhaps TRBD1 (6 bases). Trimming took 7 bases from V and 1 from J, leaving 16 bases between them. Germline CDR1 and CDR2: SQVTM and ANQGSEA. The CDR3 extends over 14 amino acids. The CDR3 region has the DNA TGCAGCGCCCATACACAGGGCCCGAACACTGAAGCTTTCTTT. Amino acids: CSAHTQGPNTEAFF.

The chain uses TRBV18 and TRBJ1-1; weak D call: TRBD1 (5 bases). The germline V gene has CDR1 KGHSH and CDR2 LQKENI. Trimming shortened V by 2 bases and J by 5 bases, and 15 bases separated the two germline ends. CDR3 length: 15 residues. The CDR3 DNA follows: TGTGCCAGCTCACCAGGGGCGCGGGAAGGGACTGAAGCTTTCTTT. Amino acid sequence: CASSPGAREGTEAFF.

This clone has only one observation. The CDR3 DNA reads as TGTGCCAGTAGTCGGACAGGGGCGGACTATGGCTACACCTTC. Its protein is CASSRTGADYGYTF. The chain has TRBV19 and TRBJ1-2; TRBD1 matches 9 bases. The length of the CDR3 is 14 residues. Germline CDR1 is LNHDA and CDR2 is SQIVND (reference sequence). J was trimmed by 3 bases and V by 5 bases; bases with no gene match: 4. The entire variable domain, with the rest obtained from reference TRBV19 and TRBJ1-2, is as follows: DGGITQSPKYLFRKEGQNVTLSCEQNLNHDAMYWYRQDPGQGLRLIYYSQIVNDFQKGDIAEGYSVSREKKESFPLTVTSAQKNPTAFYLCASSRTGADYGYTFGSGTRLTVV.

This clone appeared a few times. In DNA, the CDR3 is TGTGCCAGCAGTGAATATCGGGGGACCTCCTACAATGAGCAGTTCTTC. It specifies CASSEYRGTSYNEQFF. The V and J genes are TRBV25-1 and TRBJ2-1; D may be TRBD2 (6 bases). Germline V gene lookup returns CDR1 MGHDK and CDR2 SYGVNS. V lost 0 bases, J lost 0 bases, and 9 bases lay in between. The CDR3 totals 16 residues.

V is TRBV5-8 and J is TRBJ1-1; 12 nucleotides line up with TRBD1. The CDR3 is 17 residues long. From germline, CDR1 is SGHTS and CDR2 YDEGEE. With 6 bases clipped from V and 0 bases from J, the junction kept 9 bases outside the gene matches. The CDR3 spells CASNWDRGQRVNTEAFF. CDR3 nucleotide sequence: TGTGCCAGCAACTGGGACAGGGGGCAGCGCGTGAACACTGAAGCTTTCTTT.

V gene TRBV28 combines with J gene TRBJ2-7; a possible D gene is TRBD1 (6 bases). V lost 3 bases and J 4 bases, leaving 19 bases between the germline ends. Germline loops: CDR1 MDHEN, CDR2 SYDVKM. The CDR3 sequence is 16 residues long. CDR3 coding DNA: TGTGCCAGCAGTTTGAGTTCACAGGGAAGGTTGTACGAGCAGTACTTC. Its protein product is CASSLSSQGRLYEQYF.

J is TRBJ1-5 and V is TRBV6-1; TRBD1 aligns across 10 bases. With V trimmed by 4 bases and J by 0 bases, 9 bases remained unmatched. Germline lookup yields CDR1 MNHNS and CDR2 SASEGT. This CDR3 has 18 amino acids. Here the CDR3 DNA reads TGTGCCAGCAGTGCCCGGACAGGGGGTTTTGATAGCAATCAGCCCCAGCATTTT. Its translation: CASSARTGGFDSNQPQHF.

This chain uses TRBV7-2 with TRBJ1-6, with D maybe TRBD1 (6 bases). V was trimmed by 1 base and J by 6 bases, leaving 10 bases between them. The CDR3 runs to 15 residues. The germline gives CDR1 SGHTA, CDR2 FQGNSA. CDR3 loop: CASSLGGQPNSPLHF. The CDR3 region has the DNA TGTGCCAGCAGCTTAGGTGGACAGCCTAATTCACCCCTCCACTTT. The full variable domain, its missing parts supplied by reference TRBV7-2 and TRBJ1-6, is GAGVSQSPSNKVTEKGKDVELRCDPISGHTALYWYRQSLGQGLEFLIYFQGNSAPDKSGLPSDRFSAERTGGSVSTLTIQRTQQEDSAVYLCASSLGGQPNSPLHFGNGTRLTVT.

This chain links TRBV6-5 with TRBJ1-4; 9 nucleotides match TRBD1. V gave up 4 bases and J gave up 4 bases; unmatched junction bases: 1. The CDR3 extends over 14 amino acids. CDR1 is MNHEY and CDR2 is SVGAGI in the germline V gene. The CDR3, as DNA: TGTGCCAGCAGTTCGACAGGGGGTAATGAAAAACTGTTTTTT. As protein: CASSSTGGNEKLFF.

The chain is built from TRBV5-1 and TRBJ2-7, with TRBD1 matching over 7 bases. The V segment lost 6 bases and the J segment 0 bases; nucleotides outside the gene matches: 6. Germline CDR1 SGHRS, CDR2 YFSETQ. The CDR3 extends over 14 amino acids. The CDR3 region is CASNPTGSSYEQYF. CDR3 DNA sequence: TGCGCCAGCAACCCGACAGGGAGCTCCTACGAGCAGTACTTC.

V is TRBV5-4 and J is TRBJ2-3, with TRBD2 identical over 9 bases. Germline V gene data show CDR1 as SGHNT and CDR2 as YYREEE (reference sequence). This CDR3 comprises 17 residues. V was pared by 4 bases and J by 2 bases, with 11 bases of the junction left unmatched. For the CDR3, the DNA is TGTGCCAGCAGCCCTGAACCGGGACTAGCTACCACAGATACGCAGTATTTT. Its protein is CASSPEPGLATTDTQYF.

As DNA, the CDR3 is TGTGCCAGCAGCCCTAGTAGGGGAACAGATACGCAGTATTTT. This gives the protein CASSPSRGTDTQYF. The chain joins TRBV9 to TRBJ2-3, with a possible D match to TRBD1 (5 bases). CDR3 length: 14 amino acids. Trimming removed 4 bases at V and 3 bases at J, with 12 bases between. Per germline, CDR1 SGDLS and CDR2 YYNGEE. Drawing the rest from reference TRBV9 and TRBJ2-3, the complete variable domain is DSGVTQTPKHLITATGQRVTLRCSPRSGDLSVYWYQQSLDQGLQFLIQYYNGEERAKGNILERFSAQQFPDLHSELNLSSLELGDSALYFCASSPSRGTDTQYFGPGTRLTVL.

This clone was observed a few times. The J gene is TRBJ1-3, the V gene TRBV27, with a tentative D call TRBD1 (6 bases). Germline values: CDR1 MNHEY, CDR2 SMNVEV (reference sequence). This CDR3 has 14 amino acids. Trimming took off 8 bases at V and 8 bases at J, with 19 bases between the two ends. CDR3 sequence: CASADRDSGHTIYF. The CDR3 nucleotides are TGTGCCAGCGCGGACAGAGATTCGGGTCACACCATATATTTT.

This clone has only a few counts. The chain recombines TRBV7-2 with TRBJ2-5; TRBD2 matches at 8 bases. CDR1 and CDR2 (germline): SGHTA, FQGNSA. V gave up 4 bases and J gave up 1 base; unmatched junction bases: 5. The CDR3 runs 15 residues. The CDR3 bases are TGTGCCAGCAGCTCCACCCTAGCGGGCCAAGAGACCCAGTACTTC. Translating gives CASSSTLAGQETQYF.

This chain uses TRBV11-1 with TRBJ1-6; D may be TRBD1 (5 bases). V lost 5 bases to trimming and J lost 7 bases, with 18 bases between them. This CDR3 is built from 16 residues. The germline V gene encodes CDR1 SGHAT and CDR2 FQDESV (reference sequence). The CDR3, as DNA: TGTGCCAGCAGCCCTAGGACCGGGACTCTGAATTCACCCCTCCACTTT. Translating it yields CASSPRTGTLNSPLHF.

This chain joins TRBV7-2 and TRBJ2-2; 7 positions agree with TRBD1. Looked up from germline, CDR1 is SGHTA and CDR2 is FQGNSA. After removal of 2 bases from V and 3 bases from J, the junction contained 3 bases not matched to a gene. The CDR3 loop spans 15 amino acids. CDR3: CASSLRQGDTGELFF. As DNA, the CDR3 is TGTGCCAGCAGCTTAAGACAGGGCGACACCGGGGAGCTGTTTTTT.

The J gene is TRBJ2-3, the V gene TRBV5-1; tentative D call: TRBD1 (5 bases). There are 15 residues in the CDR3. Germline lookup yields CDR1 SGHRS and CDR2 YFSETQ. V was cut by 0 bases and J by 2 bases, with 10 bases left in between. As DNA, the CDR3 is TGCGCCAGCAGCTTGGCAGGGTATTCCACAGATACGCAGTATTTT. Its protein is CASSLAGYSTDTQYF.

The CDR3 DNA sequence: TGTGCCAGCAGTGAAGCCCCCGGTGTCTACGAGCAGTACTTC. It specifies CASSEAPGVYEQYF. V is TRBV2 and J is TRBJ2-7; no clear D gene. Germline V lookup: CDR1 SNHLY, CDR2 FYNNEI. Trimming removed 0 bases at V and 3 bases at J, with 9 bases between. The CDR3 has 14 residues.

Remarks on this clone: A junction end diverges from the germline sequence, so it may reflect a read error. CDR3 amino acids: CASILRAGYGYPF. The CDR3 nucleotides are TGTGCCAGCATTTTGAGGGCTGGCTATGGCTACCCCTTC. The chain uses TRBV2 and TRBJ1-2; D ambiguous. This CDR3 region has 13 residues. Germline CDR1 reads SNHLY; CDR2 reads FYNNEI.

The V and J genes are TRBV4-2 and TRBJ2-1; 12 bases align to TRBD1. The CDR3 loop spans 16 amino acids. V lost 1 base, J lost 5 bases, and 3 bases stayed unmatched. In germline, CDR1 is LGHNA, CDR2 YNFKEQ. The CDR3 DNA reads TGTGCCAGCAGCCAAGGGGGACAGGGGGCACACAATGAGCAGTTCTTC. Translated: CASSQGGQGAHNEQFF.

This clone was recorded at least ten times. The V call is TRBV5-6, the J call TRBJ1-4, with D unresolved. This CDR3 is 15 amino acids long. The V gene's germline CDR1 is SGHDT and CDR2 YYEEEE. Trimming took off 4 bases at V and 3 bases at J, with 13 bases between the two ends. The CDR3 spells CASSPYSGANEKLFF. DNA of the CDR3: TGTGCCAGCAGCCCATACTCGGGAGCTAATGAAAAACTGTTTTTT.

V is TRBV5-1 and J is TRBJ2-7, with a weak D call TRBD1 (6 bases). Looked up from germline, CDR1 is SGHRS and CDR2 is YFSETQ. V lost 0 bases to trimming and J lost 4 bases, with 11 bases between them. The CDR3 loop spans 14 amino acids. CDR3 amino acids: CASSLGGTNYEQYF. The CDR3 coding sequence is TGCGCCAGCAGCTTGGGTGGGACAAATTACGAGCAGTACTTC.

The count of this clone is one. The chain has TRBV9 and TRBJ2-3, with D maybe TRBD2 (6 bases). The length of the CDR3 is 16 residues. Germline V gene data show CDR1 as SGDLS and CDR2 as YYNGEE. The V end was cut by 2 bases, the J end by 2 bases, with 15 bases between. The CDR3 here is CASSVKGGALTDTQYF. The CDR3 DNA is TGTGCCAGCAGCGTCAAAGGCGGGGCGCTCACAGATACGCAGTATTTT.

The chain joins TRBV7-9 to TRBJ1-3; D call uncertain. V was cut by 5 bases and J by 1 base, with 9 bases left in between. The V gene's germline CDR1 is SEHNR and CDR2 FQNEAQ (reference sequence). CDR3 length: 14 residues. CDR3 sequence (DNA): TGTGCCAGCAGCCCCCTAAATTCTGGAAACACCATATATTTT. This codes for CASSPLNSGNTIYF.

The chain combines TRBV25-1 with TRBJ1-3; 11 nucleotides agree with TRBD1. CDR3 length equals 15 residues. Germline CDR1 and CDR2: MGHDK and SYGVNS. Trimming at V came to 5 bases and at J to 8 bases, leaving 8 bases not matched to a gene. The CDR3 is CASSSRTGGYDTIYF. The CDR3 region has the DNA TGTGCCAGCAGTTCCCGGACAGGGGGCTATGACACCATATATTTT.

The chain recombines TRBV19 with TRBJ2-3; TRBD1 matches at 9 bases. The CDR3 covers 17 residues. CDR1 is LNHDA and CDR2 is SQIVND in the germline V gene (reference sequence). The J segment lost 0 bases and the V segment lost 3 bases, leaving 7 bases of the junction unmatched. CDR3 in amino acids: CASSIGTGSHSTDTQYF. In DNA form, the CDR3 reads TGTGCCAGTAGTATTGGGACAGGGAGCCATAGCACAGATACGCAGTATTTT.

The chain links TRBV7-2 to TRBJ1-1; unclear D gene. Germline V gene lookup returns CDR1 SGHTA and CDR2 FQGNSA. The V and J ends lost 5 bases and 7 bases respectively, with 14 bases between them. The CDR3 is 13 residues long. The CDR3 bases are TGTGCCAGCAGCCCAATGTCAACTGGTGAAGCTTTCTTT. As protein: CASSPMSTGEAFF.

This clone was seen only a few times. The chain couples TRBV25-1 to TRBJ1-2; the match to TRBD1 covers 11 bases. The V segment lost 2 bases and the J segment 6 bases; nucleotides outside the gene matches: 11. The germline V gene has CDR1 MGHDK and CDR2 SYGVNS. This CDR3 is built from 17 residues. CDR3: CASSENTGQGVGHGYTF. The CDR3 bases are TGTGCCAGCAGTGAAAACACGGGACAGGGGGTAGGGCATGGCTACACCTTC.

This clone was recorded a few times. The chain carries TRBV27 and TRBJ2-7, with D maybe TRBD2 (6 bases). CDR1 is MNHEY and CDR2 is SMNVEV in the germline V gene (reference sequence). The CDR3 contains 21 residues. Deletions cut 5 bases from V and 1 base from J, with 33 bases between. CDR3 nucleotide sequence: TGTGCCAGCAGTATACTACGCCCGGGGCAGTTGAGCGGGCGACTGTCCTACGAGCAGTACTTC. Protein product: CASSILRPGQLSGRLSYEQYF.

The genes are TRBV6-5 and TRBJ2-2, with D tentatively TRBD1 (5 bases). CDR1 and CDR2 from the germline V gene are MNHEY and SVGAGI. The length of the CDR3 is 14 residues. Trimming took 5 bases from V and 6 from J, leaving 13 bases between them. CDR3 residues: CASSPQGLAGELFF. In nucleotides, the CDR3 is TGTGCCAGCAGTCCCCAGGGTCTCGCCGGGGAGCTGTTTTTT.